This T cell receptor (beta chain) was observed in a study of shared T cell receptors in the human thymus. CDR1 and CDR2 from the germline V gene are SGHDT and YYEEEE. The J segment lost 8 bases and the V segment lost 2 bases, leaving 6 bases of the junction unmatched. CDR3 size: 15 residues. Method: immunoSEQ multiplex PCR; TCRdb's copy keeps in-frame clones and lacks some. The sample records about 540,000 clones, approximately 80% being singletons. These sequences were also reported in another study, on human thymus T cells. That publication notes: Resected material from corrective heart surgery provided the thymus tissue analysed.

The sequenced sample consisted of thymocytes. The rearrangement joins TRBV5-6 to TRBJ2-1; TRBD2 matches 11 bases. The clonotype was recovered from a boy less than two years old with a congenital heart defect. The DNA of the CDR3 is TGTGCCAGCAGCTTTTTAGCGGGAGGGCACGATGAGCAGTTCTTC. Translation gives CASSFLAGGHDEQFF. Together with reference TRBV5-6 and TRBJ2-1, the CDR3 gives the full variable domain: DAGVTQSPTHLIKTRGQQVTLRCSPKSGHDTVSWYQQALGQGPQFIFQYYEEEERQRGNFPDRFSGHQFPNYSSELNVNALLLGDSALYLCASSFLAGGHDEQFFGPGTRLTVL.